The T cell receptor beta chain described here comes from a study of blood T cell repertoires in COVID-19. At the level of the study: The United States, Italy and Spain provided the acute and convalescent COVID-19 samples. T cells, B-cell-depleted T cells, or PBMCs supplied cDNA or gDNA.

Germline V CDR1 and CDR2: LNHDA, SQIVND (reference sequence). The CDR3 loop spans 15 amino acids. Trimming removed 5 bases from V and 4 bases from J, with 16 bases in between. In the authors' workflow: Researchers report that nucleated cell counts were estimated from reference gene primer amplification. Sequencing was performed with immunoSEQ multiplex PCR; in TCRdb, only in-frame clones are kept and a portion is missing. The V and J calls and clone size are taken from that table; D and trimming were inferred from the DNA. The table lists 200,000 to 300,000 clones, around 90% of them singletons. The clonotype comes from a woman in her sixties or seventies with COVID-19, enrolled during active disease. Sequenced input: peripheral blood. The chain employs TRBV19 and TRBJ2-3, with D possibly TRBD1 on 6 matching bases. The CDR3 DNA is TGTGCCAGTAGTCCAGCGGCAGGGGTCGCAGATACGCAGTATTTT. Encoded protein: CASSPAAGVADTQYF.